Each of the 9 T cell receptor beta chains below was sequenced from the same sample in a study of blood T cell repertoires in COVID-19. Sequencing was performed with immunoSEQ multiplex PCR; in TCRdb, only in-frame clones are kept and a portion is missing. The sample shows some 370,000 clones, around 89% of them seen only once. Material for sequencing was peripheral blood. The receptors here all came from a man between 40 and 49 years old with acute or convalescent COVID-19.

For the CDR3, the DNA is TGTGCCAGCAGCTTGGATCTAGCCAAAGAGACCCAGTACTTC. Its translation is CASSLDLAKETQYF. The V call is TRBV5-5, the J call TRBJ2-5, with a possible D match to TRBD2 (5 bases). The V gene's germline CDR1 is SGHKS and CDR2 YYEKEE (reference sequence). The CDR3 length is 14 residues. The V gene lost 0 bases and the J gene lost 3 bases, with 9 bases spanning the gap.

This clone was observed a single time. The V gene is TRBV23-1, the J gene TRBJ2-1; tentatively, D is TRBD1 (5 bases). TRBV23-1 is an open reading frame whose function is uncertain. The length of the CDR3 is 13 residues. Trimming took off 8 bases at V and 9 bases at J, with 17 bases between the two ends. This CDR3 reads CASLQTVSGEQFF. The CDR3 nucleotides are TGCGCCAGCCTACAGACAGTATCCGGTGAGCAGTTCTTC.

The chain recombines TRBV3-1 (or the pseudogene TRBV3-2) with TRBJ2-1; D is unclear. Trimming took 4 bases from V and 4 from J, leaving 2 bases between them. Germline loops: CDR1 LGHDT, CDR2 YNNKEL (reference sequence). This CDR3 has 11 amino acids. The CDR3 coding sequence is TGTGCCAGCAGCCCTTACAATGAGCAGTTCTTC. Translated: CASSPYNEQFF.

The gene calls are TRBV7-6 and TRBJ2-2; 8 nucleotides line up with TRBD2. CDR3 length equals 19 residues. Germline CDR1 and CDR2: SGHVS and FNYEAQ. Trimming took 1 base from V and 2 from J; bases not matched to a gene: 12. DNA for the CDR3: TGTGCCAGCAGCTTAGAGGTTGGAACTAGCGGAACTAACACCGGGGAGCTGTTTTTT. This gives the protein CASSLEVGTSGTNTGELFF.

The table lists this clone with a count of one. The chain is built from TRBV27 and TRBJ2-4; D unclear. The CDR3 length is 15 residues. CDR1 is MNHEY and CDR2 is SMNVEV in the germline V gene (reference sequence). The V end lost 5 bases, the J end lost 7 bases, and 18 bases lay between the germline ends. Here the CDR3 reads CASSPVERTVNIQYF. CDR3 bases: TGTGCCAGCAGTCCGGTTGAGCGAACGGTGAACATTCAGTACTTC.

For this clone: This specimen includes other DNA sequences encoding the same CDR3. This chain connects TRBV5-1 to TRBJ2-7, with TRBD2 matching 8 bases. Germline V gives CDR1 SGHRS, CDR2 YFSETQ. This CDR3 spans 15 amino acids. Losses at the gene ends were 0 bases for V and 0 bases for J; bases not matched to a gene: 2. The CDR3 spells CASSLVAGGSYEQYF. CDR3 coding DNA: TGCGCCAGCAGCTTGGTTGCGGGAGGCTCCTACGAGCAGTACTTC.

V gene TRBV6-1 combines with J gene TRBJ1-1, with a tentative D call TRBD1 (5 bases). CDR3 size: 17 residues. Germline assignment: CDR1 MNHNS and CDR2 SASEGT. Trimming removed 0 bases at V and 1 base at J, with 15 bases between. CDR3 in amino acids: CASSEALPGVGNTEAFF. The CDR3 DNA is TGTGCCAGCAGTGAAGCGCTTCCGGGGGTGGGGAACACTGAAGCTTTCTTT.

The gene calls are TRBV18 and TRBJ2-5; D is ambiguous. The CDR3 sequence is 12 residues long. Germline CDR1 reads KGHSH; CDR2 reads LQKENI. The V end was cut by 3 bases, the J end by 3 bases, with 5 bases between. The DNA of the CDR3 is TGTGCCAGCTCACCCCAAAAAGAGACCCAGTACTTC. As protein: CASSPQKETQYF.

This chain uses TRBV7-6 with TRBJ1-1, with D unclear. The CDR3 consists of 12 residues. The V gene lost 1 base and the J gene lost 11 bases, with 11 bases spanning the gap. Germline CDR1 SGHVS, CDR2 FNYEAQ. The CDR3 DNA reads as TGTGCCAGCAGCTTAGGGGGTGGCGGGGCTTTCTTT. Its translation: CASSLGGGGAFF. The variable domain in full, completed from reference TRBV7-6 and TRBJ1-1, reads GAGVSQSPRYKVTKRGQDVALRCDPISGHVSLYWYRQALGQGPEFLTYFNYEAQQDKSGLPNDRFSAERPEGSISTLTIQRTEQRDSAMYRCASSLGGGGAFFGQGTRLTVV.